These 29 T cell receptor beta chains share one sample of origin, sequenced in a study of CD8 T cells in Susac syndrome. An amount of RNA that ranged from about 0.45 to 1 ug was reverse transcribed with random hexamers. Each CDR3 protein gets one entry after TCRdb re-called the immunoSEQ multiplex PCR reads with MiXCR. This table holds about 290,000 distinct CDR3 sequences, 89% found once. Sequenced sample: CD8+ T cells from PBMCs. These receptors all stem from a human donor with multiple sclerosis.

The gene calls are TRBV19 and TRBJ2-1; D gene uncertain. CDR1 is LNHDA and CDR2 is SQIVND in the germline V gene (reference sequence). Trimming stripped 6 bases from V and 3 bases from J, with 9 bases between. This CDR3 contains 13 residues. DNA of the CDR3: TGTGCCAGTAGCATGGGGAACTACAATGAGCAGTTCTTC. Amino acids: CASSMGNYNEQFF.

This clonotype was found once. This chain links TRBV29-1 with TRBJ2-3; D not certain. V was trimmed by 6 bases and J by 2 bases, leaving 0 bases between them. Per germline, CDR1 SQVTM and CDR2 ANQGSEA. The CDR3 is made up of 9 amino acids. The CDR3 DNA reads TGCAGCGTCACAGATACGCAGTATTTT. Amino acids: CSVTDTQYF.

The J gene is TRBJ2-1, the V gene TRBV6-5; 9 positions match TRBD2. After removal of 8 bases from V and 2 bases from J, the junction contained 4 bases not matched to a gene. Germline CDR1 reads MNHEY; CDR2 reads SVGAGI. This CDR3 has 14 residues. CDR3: CASVGGRAYNEQFF. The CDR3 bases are TGTGCCAGCGTTGGCGGGAGGGCCTACAATGAGCAGTTCTTC.

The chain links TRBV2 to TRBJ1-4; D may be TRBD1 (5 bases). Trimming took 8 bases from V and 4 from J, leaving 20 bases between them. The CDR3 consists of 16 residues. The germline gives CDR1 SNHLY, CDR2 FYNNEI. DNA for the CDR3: TGTGCCAGCTCTGACCTAAGCGGGACCTATAATGAAAAACTGTTTTTT. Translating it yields CASSDLSGTYNEKLFF.

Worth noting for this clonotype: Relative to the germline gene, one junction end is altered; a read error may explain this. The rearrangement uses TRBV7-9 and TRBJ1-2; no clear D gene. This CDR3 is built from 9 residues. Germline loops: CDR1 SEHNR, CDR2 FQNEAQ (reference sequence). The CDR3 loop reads CASSSEGIF. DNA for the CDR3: TGTGCCAGCAGCTCCGAGGGCATCTTC.

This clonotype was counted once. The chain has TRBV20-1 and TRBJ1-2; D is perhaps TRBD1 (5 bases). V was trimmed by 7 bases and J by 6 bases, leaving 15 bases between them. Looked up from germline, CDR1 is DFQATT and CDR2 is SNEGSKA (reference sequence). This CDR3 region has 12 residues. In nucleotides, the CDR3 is TGCAGTGGGGACTCCCACGAGGATGGCTACACCTTC. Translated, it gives CSGDSHEDGYTF.

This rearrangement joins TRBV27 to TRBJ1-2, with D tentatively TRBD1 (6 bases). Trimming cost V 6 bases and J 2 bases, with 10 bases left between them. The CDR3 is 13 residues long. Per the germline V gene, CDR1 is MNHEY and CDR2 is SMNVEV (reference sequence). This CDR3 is CASRYTGNYGYTF. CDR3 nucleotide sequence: TGTGCCAGCAGATACACAGGGAACTATGGCTACACCTTC.

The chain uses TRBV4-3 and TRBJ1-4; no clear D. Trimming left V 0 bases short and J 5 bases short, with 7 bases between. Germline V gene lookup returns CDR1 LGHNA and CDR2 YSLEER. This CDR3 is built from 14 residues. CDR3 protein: CASSQDIRNEKLFF. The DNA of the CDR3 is TGCGCCAGCAGCCAAGATATACGGAATGAAAAACTGTTTTTT.

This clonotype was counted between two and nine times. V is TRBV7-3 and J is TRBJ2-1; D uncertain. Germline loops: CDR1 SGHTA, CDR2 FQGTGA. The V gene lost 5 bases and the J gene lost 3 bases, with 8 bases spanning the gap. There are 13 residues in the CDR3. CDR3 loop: CASSPASYNEQFF. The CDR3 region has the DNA TGTGCCAGCAGCCCTGCTAGCTACAATGAGCAGTTCTTC.

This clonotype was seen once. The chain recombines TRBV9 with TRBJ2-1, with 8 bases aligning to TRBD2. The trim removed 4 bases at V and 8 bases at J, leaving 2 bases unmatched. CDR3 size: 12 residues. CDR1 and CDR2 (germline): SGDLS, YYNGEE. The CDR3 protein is CASSPSGYEQFF. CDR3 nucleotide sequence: TGTGCCAGCAGCCCTAGCGGGTATGAGCAGTTCTTC.

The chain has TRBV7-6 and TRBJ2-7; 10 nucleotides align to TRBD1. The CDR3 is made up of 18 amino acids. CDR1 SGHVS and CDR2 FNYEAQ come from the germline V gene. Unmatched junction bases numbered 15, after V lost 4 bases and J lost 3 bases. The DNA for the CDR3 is TGTGCCAGCAGCTCACCCGAAGAACCCGGACAGGGGGTCTACGAGCAGTACTTC. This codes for CASSSPEEPGQGVYEQYF.

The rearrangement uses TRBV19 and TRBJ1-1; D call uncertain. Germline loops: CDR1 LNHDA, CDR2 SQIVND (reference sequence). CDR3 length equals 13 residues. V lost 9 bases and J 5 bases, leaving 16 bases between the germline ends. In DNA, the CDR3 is TGTGCCAGGATGACGGAGCCTGGGACTGAAGCTTTCTTT. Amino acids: CARMTEPGTEAFF.

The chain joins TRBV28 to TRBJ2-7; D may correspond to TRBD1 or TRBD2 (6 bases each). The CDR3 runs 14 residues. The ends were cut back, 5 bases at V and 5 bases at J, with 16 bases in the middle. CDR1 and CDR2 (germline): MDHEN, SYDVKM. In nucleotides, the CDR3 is TGTGCCAGCAGTCGCCTGGGGGGCGGGCACGAGCAGTACTTC. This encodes CASSRLGGGHEQYF.

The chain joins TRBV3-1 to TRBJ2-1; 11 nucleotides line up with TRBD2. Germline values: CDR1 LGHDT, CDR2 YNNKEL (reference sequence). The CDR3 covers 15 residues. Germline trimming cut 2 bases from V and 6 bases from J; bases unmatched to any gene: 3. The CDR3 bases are TGTGCCAGCAGCCAACTTGGGACTAGCGGCAATGAGCAGTTCTTC. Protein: CASSQLGTSGNEQFF.

The CDR3 region has the DNA TGTGCCATCAGTGAGTCGACGTGGGGGGGACACAATGAGCAGTTCTTC. This gives the protein CAISESTWGGHNEQFF. The chain uses TRBV10-3 and TRBJ2-1, with 7 bases aligning to TRBD2. Germline CDR1 and CDR2: ENHRY and SYGVKD. The CDR3 loop spans 16 amino acids. V shed 0 bases, J shed 5 bases, and the junction held 7 bases outside the gene matches.

DNA for the CDR3: TGTGCCAGCAGTACCGGTCCTGAGCAGTTCTTC. This codes for CASSTGPEQFF. The chain recombines TRBV5-4 with TRBJ2-1; no clear D. The CDR3 extends over 11 amino acids. With 5 bases removed from V and 9 bases from J, the gap between germline ends came to 9 bases. Looked up from germline, CDR1 is SGHNT and CDR2 is YYREEE (reference sequence). The entire variable domain, with the rest obtained from reference TRBV5-4 and TRBJ2-1, is as follows: ETGVTQSPTHLIKTRGQQVTLRCSSQSGHNTVSWYQQALGQGPQFIFQYYREEENGRGNFPPRFSGLQFPNYSSELNVNALELDDSALYLCASSTGPEQFFGPGTRLTVL.

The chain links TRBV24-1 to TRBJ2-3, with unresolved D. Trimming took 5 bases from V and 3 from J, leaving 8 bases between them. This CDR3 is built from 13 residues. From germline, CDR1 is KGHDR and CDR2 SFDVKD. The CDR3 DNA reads TGTGCCACCAGTGGAGTTGAGACAGATACGCAGTATTTT. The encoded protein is CATSGVETDTQYF.

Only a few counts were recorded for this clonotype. In nucleotides, the CDR3 is TGTGCCACCCATCGGACGCATAGGAAGCTGACCCAGTACTTC. Its translation is CATHRTHRKLTQYF. The rearrangement joins TRBV15 to TRBJ2-5; D gene ambiguous. Germline V CDR1 and CDR2: LNHNV, YYDKDF (reference sequence). There are 14 residues in the CDR3. Trimming took off 8 bases at V and 7 bases at J, with 20 bases between the two ends.

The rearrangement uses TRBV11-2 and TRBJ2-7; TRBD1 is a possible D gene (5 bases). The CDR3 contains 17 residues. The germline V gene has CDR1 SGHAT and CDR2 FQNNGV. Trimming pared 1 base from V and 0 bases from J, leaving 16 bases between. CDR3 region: CASSLGSDSASSYEQYF. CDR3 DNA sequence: TGTGCCAGCAGCTTAGGCAGTGACAGCGCTAGCTCCTACGAGCAGTACTTC.

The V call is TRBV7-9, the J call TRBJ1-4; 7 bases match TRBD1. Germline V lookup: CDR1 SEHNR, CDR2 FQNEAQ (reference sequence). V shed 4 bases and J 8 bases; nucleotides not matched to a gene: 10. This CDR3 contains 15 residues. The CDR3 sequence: CASSSRQGLGEKLFF. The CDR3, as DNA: TGTGCCAGCAGCTCCCGACAGGGCCTAGGAGAAAAACTGTTTTTT.

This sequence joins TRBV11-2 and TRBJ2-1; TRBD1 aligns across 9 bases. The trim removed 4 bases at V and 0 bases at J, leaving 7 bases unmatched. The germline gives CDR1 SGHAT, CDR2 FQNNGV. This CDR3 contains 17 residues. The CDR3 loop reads CASSWGTGTSSYNEQFF. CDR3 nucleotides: TGTGCCAGCAGCTGGGGGACAGGGACCAGCTCCTACAATGAGCAGTTCTTC.

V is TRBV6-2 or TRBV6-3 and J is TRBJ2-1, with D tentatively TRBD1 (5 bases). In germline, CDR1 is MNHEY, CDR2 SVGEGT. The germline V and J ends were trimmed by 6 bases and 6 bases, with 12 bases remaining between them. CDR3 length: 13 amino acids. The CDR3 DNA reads TGTGCCAGCAGCTGGACACACTCCAATGAGCAGTTCTTC. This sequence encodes CASSWTHSNEQFF.

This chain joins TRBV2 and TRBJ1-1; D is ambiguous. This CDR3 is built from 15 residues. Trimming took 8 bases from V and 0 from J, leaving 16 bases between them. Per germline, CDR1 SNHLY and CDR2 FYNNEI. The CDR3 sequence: CASFVSRQLNTEAFF. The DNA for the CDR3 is TGTGCCAGCTTTGTGTCCAGGCAGCTGAACACTGAAGCTTTCTTT. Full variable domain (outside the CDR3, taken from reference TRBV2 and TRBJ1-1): EPEVTQTPSHQVTQMGQEVILRCVPISNHLYFYWYRQILGQKVEFLVSFYNNEISEKSEIFDDQFSVERPDGSNFTLKIRSTKLEDSAMYFCASFVSRQLNTEAFFGQGTRLTVV.

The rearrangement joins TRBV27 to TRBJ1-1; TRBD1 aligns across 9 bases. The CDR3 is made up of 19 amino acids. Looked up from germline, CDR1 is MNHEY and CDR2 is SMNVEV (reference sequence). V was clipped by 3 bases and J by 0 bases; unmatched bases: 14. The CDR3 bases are TGTGCCAGCAGTTTCTACCCCCCGGGACAGGGACCGATGAACACTGAAGCTTTCTTT. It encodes CASSFYPPGQGPMNTEAFF.

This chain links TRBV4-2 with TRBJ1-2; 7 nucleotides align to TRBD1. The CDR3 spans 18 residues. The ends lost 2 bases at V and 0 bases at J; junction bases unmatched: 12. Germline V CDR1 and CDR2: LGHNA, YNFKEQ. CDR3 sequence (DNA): TGTGCCAGCAGCCAAACCAAACACAGGGGACTAGCTAACTATGGCTACACCTTC. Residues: CASSQTKHRGLANYGYTF.

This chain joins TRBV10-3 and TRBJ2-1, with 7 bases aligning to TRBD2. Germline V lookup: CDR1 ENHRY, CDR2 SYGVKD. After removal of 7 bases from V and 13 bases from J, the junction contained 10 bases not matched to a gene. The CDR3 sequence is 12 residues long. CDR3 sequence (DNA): TGTGCCATCAAGGGCCCCGCGGGAGACCAGTTCTTC. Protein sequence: CAIKGPAGDQFF.

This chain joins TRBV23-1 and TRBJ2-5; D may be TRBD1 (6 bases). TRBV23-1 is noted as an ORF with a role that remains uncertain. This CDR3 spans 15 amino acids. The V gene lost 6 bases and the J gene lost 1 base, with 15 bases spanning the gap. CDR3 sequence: CASSQGRQAQETQYF. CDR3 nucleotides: TGCGCCAGCAGCCAAGGCCGACAGGCCCAAGAGACCCAGTACTTC.

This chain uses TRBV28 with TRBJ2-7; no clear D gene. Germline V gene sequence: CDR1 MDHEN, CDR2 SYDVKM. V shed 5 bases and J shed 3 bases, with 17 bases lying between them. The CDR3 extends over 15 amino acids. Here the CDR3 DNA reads TGTGCCAGCAGTGCCCTGGGCAGCTGGTACTACGAGCAGTACTTC. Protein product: CASSALGSWYYEQYF.

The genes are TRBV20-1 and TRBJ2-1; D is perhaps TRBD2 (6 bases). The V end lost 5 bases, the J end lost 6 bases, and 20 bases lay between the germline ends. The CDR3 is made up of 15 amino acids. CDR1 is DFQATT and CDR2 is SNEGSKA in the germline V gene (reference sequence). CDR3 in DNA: TGCAGTGCTTGGGTAGGCGGGGACCAGGTCAATGAGCAGTTCTTC. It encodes CSAWVGGDQVNEQFF.